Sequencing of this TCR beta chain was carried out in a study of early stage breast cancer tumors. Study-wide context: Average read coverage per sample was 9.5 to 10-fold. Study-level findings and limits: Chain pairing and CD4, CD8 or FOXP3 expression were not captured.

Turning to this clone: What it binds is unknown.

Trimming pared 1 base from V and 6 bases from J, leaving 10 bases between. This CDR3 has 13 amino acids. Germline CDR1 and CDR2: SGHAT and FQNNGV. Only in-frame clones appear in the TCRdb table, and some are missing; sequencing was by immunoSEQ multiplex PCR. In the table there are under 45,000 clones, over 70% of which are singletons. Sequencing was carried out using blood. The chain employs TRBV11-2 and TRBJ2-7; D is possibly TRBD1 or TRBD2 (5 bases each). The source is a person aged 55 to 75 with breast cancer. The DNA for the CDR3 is TGTGCCAGCAGCTTAGGGCAGAGGGGCGAGCAGTACTTC. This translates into CASSLGQRGEQYF.